These T cell receptor beta chains were read from a single sample in a study of T cells after yellow fever vaccination. TCRdb processed the 5' RACE reads anew with MiXCR; each CDR3 protein has one entry. This repertoire shows some 320,000 distinct CDR3 sequences, roughly 8.7% found once; its top ten account for 3% to 4%. This specimen consisted of CD4+ T cells sorted from PBMCs, obtained 5 days after the yellow fever booster vaccination. The receptors derive from a young man who received the YFV17D yellow fever vaccine. The CDR3 runs from the conserved cysteine through the conserved F or W. The order of the fields is V gene, D gene, clone size, J gene, CDR3 DNA, CDR3 protein. A D gene is named only where the DNA matches it firmly. Not all rows give a size; the values are once, few, many and, for expanded clones, a class.

v_call: TRBV7-9
d_call: .
clone_size: .
j_call: TRBJ2-6
cdr3_nt: TGTGCCAGCAGCTTAGGGCAGCTGGCTGGGGCCAACGTCCTGACTTTC
cdr3_aa: CASSLGQLAGANVLTF

v_call: TRBV6-2/TRBV6-3
d_call: TRBD1
clone_size: .
j_call: TRBJ1-5
cdr3_nt: TGTGCCAGCAGCCGGCCAGGGGGGGGATGGCCCCAGCATTTT
cdr3_aa: CASSRPGGGWPQHF

v_call: TRBV12-3/TRBV12-4
d_call: .
clone_size: .
j_call: TRBJ1-6
cdr3_nt: TGTGCCAGCAGTTTATGGGGAATTAATTCACCCCTCCACTTT
cdr3_aa: CASSLWGINSPLHF

v_call: TRBV4-3
d_call: .
clone_size: few
j_call: TRBJ1-1
cdr3_nt: TGCGCCAGCAGCCAAGCTGGGGTTTCCGGGAGGACTTTCTTT
cdr3_aa: CASSQAGVSGRTFF

v_call: TRBV19
d_call: .
clone_size: .
j_call: TRBJ1-5
cdr3_nt: TGTGCCAGTCTAGGACAGCTCAATCAGCCCCAGCATTTT
cdr3_aa: CASLGQLNQPQHF

v_call: TRBV4-1
d_call: .
clone_size: many
j_call: TRBJ1-6
cdr3_nt: TGCGCCAGCAGCCAAGGCAGCCAAGACCTTTATAATTCACCCCTCCACTTT
cdr3_aa: CASSQGSQDLYNSPLHF

v_call: TRBV27
d_call: .
clone_size: .
j_call: TRBJ2-1
cdr3_nt: TGTGCCAGCTCTTTAGAGGGGTTCTCCTACAATGAGCAGTTCTTC
cdr3_aa: CASSLEGFSYNEQFF

v_call: TRBV7-2
d_call: .
clone_size: few
j_call: TRBJ2-2
cdr3_nt: TGTGCCAGCAACCTCATCGGAACAGGGAGGACCGGGGAGCTGTTTTTT
cdr3_aa: CASNLIGTGRTGELFF

v_call: TRBV7-2
d_call: .
clone_size: .
j_call: TRBJ2-5
cdr3_nt: TGTGCCAGCAGCGCCTACCGCGAGACCCAGTACTTC
cdr3_aa: CASSAYRETQYF

v_call: TRBV3-1
d_call: TRBD1
clone_size: few
j_call: TRBJ1-1
cdr3_nt: TGTGCCAGCAGCCAAGATCAGGGGGCGGTCACTGAAGCTTTCTTT
cdr3_aa: CASSQDQGAVTEAFF

v_call: TRBV23-1
d_call: .
clone_size: .
j_call: TRBJ1-6
cdr3_nt: TGCGCCAGGCCCCTCTCAGAGGGGAAGACTTCACCCCTCCACTTT
cdr3_aa: CARPLSEGKTSPLHF

v_call: TRBV5-1
d_call: .
clone_size: many
j_call: TRBJ1-2
cdr3_nt: TGCGCCAGCAGCGTTACGACAGACAACTATGGCTACACCTTC
cdr3_aa: CASSVTTDNYGYTF

v_call: TRBV6-6
d_call: TRBD1
clone_size: many
j_call: TRBJ1-5
cdr3_nt: TGTGCCAGCAGGGAGGGACAGGGAAGCAATCAGCCCCAGCATTTT
cdr3_aa: CASREGQGSNQPQHF

v_call: TRBV7-2
d_call: TRBD1
clone_size: few
j_call: TRBJ1-2
cdr3_nt: TGTGCCAGCAGCTTGGACAGGGGTTTCTATGGCTACACCTTC
cdr3_aa: CASSLDRGFYGYTF

v_call: TRBV6-5
d_call: .
clone_size: .
j_call: TRBJ1-1
cdr3_nt: TGTGCCAGCAGTTACGGGGGCTTGGGAGCTTTCTTT
cdr3_aa: CASSYGGLGAFF

v_call: TRBV7-9
d_call: TRBD1
clone_size: few
j_call: TRBJ1-5
cdr3_nt: TGTGCCAGCAGCTTAGGCCCAGGGGGAGCCCAGCATTTT
cdr3_aa: CASSLGPGGAQHF

v_call: TRBV4-2
d_call: TRBD2
clone_size: many
j_call: TRBJ2-3
cdr3_nt: TGTGCCAGCAGCCAAGGGGGGGGAGACACAGATACGCAGTATTTT
cdr3_aa: CASSQGGGDTDTQYF

v_call: TRBV10-3
d_call: TRBD1
clone_size: .
j_call: TRBJ1-5
cdr3_nt: TGTGCCATCAGCGGGGGACAGGCTAGCAATCAGCCCCAGCATTTT
cdr3_aa: CAISGGQASNQPQHF

v_call: TRBV5-4
d_call: .
clone_size: .
j_call: TRBJ1-1
cdr3_nt: TGTGCCAGCAGCACCCCACAGGATGGGAGTACTGAAGCTTTCTTT
cdr3_aa: CASSTPQDGSTEAFF

v_call: TRBV20-1
d_call: .
clone_size: .
j_call: TRBJ1-5
cdr3_nt: TGCAGTGCCCCTCCGTGGCAGGAAGGGCCCCAGCATTTT
cdr3_aa: CSAPPWQEGPQHF

v_call: TRBV5-1
d_call: .
clone_size: .
j_call: TRBJ1-2
cdr3_nt: TGCGCCAGCAGCTTGGGCGTCAGGGACGGATTTGGCTACACCTTC
cdr3_aa: CASSLGVRDGFGYTF

v_call: TRBV10-3
d_call: .
clone_size: few
j_call: TRBJ1-3
cdr3_nt: TGTGCCATCAGTGAGATCTCTGGAAACACCATATATTTT
cdr3_aa: CAISEISGNTIYF

v_call: TRBV3-2
d_call: .
clone_size: .
j_call: TRBJ1-3
cdr3_nt: TGTGCCAGCAGCCAAGATGTGCGGGACTCTGGAAACACCATATATTTT
cdr3_aa: CASSQDVRDSGNTIYF

v_call: TRBV3-1
d_call: .
clone_size: .
j_call: TRBJ2-1
cdr3_nt: TGTGCCAGCAGCCCGGAGTTGGGTAGCTCCTACAATGAGCAGTTCTTC
cdr3_aa: CASSPELGSSYNEQFF

v_call: TRBV19
d_call: .
clone_size: few
j_call: TRBJ2-7
cdr3_nt: TGTGCCAGTAGTCCCCTGGACCGCCCCTACTCCTACGAGCAGTACTTC
cdr3_aa: CASSPLDRPYSYEQYF

v_call: TRBV2
d_call: TRBD2
clone_size: few
j_call: TRBJ2-1
cdr3_nt: TGTGCCAGCCTCGGACTAGCGGGGGGCACTGAGCAGTTCTTC
cdr3_aa: CASLGLAGGTEQFF

v_call: TRBV3-1
d_call: .
clone_size: few
j_call: TRBJ2-3
cdr3_nt: TGTGCCAGCAGCCTCAGGCTAGACACAGATACGCAGTATTTT
cdr3_aa: CASSLRLDTDTQYF

v_call: TRBV12-3/TRBV12-4
d_call: TRBD1
clone_size: .
j_call: TRBJ1-5
cdr3_nt: TGTGCCAGCAGGGCTACCGGGACAGGGCATCAGCCCCAGCATTTT
cdr3_aa: CASRATGTGHQPQHF

v_call: TRBV6-5
d_call: TRBD2
clone_size: few
j_call: TRBJ2-3
cdr3_nt: TGTGCCAGCAGTCAGGGGACTAGCGGGGGGGCCCCGACGCAGTATTTT
cdr3_aa: CASSQGTSGGAPTQYF

v_call: TRBV6-6
d_call: TRBD1
clone_size: few
j_call: TRBJ2-5
cdr3_nt: TGTGCCAGCAGTAAGGGGGCGGAGACCCAGTACTTC
cdr3_aa: CASSKGAETQYF

v_call: TRBV5-1
d_call: .
clone_size: few
j_call: TRBJ2-3
cdr3_nt: TGCGCCAGCACCGAAGGGGGTTCTAGCACAGATACGCAGTATTTT
cdr3_aa: CASTEGGSSTDTQYF

v_call: TRBV7-3
d_call: TRBD1
clone_size: few
j_call: TRBJ1-1
cdr3_nt: TGTGCCAGCAGCAAGGGACAGTGGACTGAAGCTTTCTTT
cdr3_aa: CASSKGQWTEAFF

v_call: TRBV4-2
d_call: .
clone_size: few
j_call: TRBJ2-1
cdr3_nt: TGTGCCAGCAGCCGGAATCAGGGTGGGGCTGGCTCCTACAATGAGCAGTTCTTC
cdr3_aa: CASSRNQGGAGSYNEQFF